This passage covers 28 T cell receptor beta chains from one sample sequenced in a study of shared clonotypes between healthy human individuals. The table came from immunoSEQ multiplex PCR; TCRdb's copy has only in-frame clones and leaves some out. Seen here are approximately 2.1 million clones, more than 80% observed once, and the top ten hold roughly 0.36%. What was sequenced was naive CD4+ T cells from PBMCs. Subset described: CD45RA+ positively selected. These receptors all stem from a man younger than 35 in good health. Some clones in this sample may be carry-over from other donors' samples.

The rearrangement joins TRBV10-3 to TRBJ2-7; D is uncertain. Germline CDR1 and CDR2: ENHRY and SYGVKD. The CDR3 extends over 12 amino acids. V was clipped by 0 bases and J by 6 bases, with 6 bases between them. This chain's CDR3 is CAISESSSEQYF. In DNA, the CDR3 is TGTGCCATCAGTGAGTCCAGTAGCGAGCAGTACTTC.

The CDR3 DNA is TGCGCCAGCAGCGCGGACAGCGAACTTAACTATGGCTACACCTTC. Residues: CASSADSELNYGYTF. J is TRBJ1-2 and V is TRBV5-1; D might be TRBD1 (6 bases). The CDR3 length is 15 residues. Germline V gene data show CDR1 as SGHRS and CDR2 as YFSETQ. V was trimmed by 4 bases and J by 1 base, leaving 14 bases between them.

V is TRBV19 and J is TRBJ1-1; TRBD1 matches at 7 bases. The V and J ends lost 4 bases and 4 bases, in that order; junction bases with no gene match: 9. The CDR3 length is 15 residues. Per germline, CDR1 LNHDA and CDR2 SQIVND (reference sequence). This CDR3 is CASSTRQGFITEAFF. The CDR3 coding sequence is TGTGCCAGTAGTACCCGACAGGGCTTTATCACTGAAGCTTTCTTT.

This clone was observed a few times. The rearrangement joins TRBV20-1 to TRBJ1-5; D is undetermined. In germline, CDR1 is DFQATT, CDR2 SNEGSKA (reference sequence). The ends were cut back, 6 bases at V and 7 bases at J, with 10 bases in the middle. The CDR3 has 11 residues. The CDR3 DNA sequence: TGCAGTGCAAAACTAGGGCAGCCCCAGCATTTT. Encoded protein: CSAKLGQPQHF.

The sample holds one count of this clone. The chain has TRBV2 and TRBJ1-1; D unclear. This CDR3 contains 14 residues. V gave up 7 bases and J gave up 4 bases, with 16 bases separating them. The germline CDR1 and CDR2 sequences are SNHLY and FYNNEI. The CDR3 nucleotides read TGTGCCAGCAAGTCCGACGGGGAGGCCACTGAAGCTTTCTTT. Translated, it gives CASKSDGEATEAFF.

About this clone itself: This sample also contains other DNA sequences that code for the same CDR3. The V gene is TRBV18, the J gene TRBJ2-5; D is ambiguous. The CDR3 runs to 12 residues. Germline V lookup: CDR1 KGHSH, CDR2 LQKENI. V was trimmed by 3 bases and J by 0 bases, leaving 2 bases between them. CDR3 coding DNA: TGTGCCAGCTCACCTCACCAAGAGACCCAGTACTTC. This gives the protein CASSPHQETQYF.

This chain connects TRBV9 to TRBJ2-3, with 7 bases fitting TRBD2. The CDR3 consists of 15 residues. V lost 4 bases and J lost 0; bases outside the gene matches: 5. The V gene's germline CDR1 is SGDLS and CDR2 YYNGEE. Here the CDR3 reads CASSLGLVSTDTQYF. The CDR3 DNA is TGTGCCAGCAGCCTCGGACTAGTTAGCACAGATACGCAGTATTTT.

The CDR3 nucleotides are TGCGCCAGCAGCCAAGACAGGGCTACACCCCTCCACTTT. As protein: CASSQDRATPLHF. The chain employs TRBV4-1 and TRBJ1-6; D perhaps matches TRBD1 (5 bases). Germline loops: CDR1 MGHRA, CDR2 YSYEKL. The CDR3 consists of 13 residues. V lost 0 bases to trimming and J lost 11 bases, with 8 bases between them.

This clone occurred once. The chain has TRBV7-3 and TRBJ2-4; TRBD2 agrees at 7 bases. J was trimmed by 8 bases and V by 3 bases; bases with no gene match: 7. CDR1 and CDR2 from the germline V gene are SGHTA and FQGTGA. This CDR3 is built from 14 residues. The CDR3, as DNA: TGTGCCAGCAGCTTGGGAGGGCCTAGGGACATTCAGTACTTC. It codes for CASSLGGPRDIQYF.

This chain joins TRBV28 and TRBJ1-3; D remains unclear. The CDR3 extends over 13 amino acids. With 5 bases removed from V and 0 bases from J, the gap between germline ends came to 5 bases. Germline lookup yields CDR1 MDHEN and CDR2 SYDVKM. The CDR3 loop is CASSLYSGNTIYF. The CDR3 nucleotides read TGTGCCAGCAGTCTTTACTCTGGAAACACCATATATTTT.

The rearrangement links TRBV28 to TRBJ1-5, with unresolved D. The germline V gene has CDR1 MDHEN and CDR2 SYDVKM. The CDR3 totals 13 residues. V dropped 6 bases and J dropped 4 bases, with 10 bases sitting between them. The CDR3 DNA reads as TGTGCCAGCAGGCTGGTTGGGAATCAGCCCCAGCATTTT. It is translated as CASRLVGNQPQHF.

J is TRBJ2-7 and V is TRBV28; a possible D gene is TRBD1 (5 bases). CDR1 is MDHEN and CDR2 is SYDVKM in the germline V gene. V lost 2 bases to trimming and J lost 3 bases, with 14 bases between them. CDR3 size: 15 residues. This CDR3 is CASSLGASGGYEQYF. CDR3 nucleotide sequence: TGTGCCAGCAGTTTAGGGGCATCGGGCGGCTACGAGCAGTACTTC. Complete variable domain (other parts from reference TRBV28 and TRBJ2-7): DVKVTQSSRYLVKRTGEKVFLECVQDMDHENMFWYRQDPGLGLRLIYFSYDVKMKEKGDIPEGYSVSREKKERFSLILESASTNQTSMYLCASSLGASGGYEQYFGPGTRLTVT.

V gene TRBV5-6 combines with J gene TRBJ1-3; D unclear. V was shortened by 2 bases and J by 3 bases, with 12 bases between the two germline ends. Germline values: CDR1 SGHDT, CDR2 YYEEEE. The CDR3 sequence is 15 residues long. The CDR3 DNA sequence: TGTGCCAGCAGCTTCAGAGGGATCGGTGGAAACACCATATATTTT. Its protein is CASSFRGIGGNTIYF.

To note about this clone: The sample contains more than one DNA sequence encoding this CDR3. The chain employs TRBV5-1 and TRBJ2-2; the match to TRBD1 covers 8 bases. The CDR3 totals 15 residues. Germline values: CDR1 SGHRS, CDR2 YFSETQ. V lost 2 bases and J lost 4; bases outside the gene matches: 4. The CDR3 protein is CASSLQGVSTGELFF. The CDR3 nucleotides are TGCGCCAGCAGCTTACAGGGGGTGAGCACCGGGGAGCTGTTTTTT.

The V call is TRBV6-1, the J call TRBJ2-2; the D is unclear. The CDR3 sequence is 16 residues long. Germline loops: CDR1 MNHNS, CDR2 SASEGT. Deletions cut 4 bases from V and 0 bases from J, with 12 bases between. This CDR3 is CASSVRPAPNTGELFF. The CDR3 nucleotides read TGTGCCAGCAGTGTCCGCCCGGCCCCGAACACCGGGGAGCTGTTTTTT.

The rearrangement links TRBV28 to TRBJ1-1, with 9 bases fitting TRBD1. Germline trimming cut 7 bases from V and 0 bases from J; bases unmatched to any gene: 6. The CDR3 has 15 amino acids. Germline V gene lookup returns CDR1 MDHEN and CDR2 SYDVKM. In DNA, the CDR3 is TGTGCCAGCAAGGGGACAGGGAAATTGAACACTGAAGCTTTCTTT. As protein: CASKGTGKLNTEAFF.

This clone was found once. This rearrangement joins TRBV19 to TRBJ2-7; 9 bases align to TRBD2. The V segment lost 2 bases and the J segment 0 bases; nucleotides outside the gene matches: 2. Germline values: CDR1 LNHDA, CDR2 SQIVND (reference sequence). CDR3 length: 15 residues. The CDR3 nucleotides read TGTGCCAGTAGTATAACGACTAGCGGCTCCTACGAGCAGTACTTC. Translated: CASSITTSGSYEQYF.

The chain has TRBV5-6 and TRBJ1-1; 7 bases are a match to TRBD1. The CDR3 contains 14 residues. Per germline, CDR1 SGHDT and CDR2 YYEEEE. J gave up 6 bases and V 1 base, and 6 bases lay outside the gene matches. The CDR3 reads CASSLRAGGAEAFF. Written as DNA, the CDR3 is TGTGCCAGCAGCTTGCGTGCAGGGGGAGCTGAAGCTTTCTTT.

The chain links TRBV7-2 to TRBJ2-5, with 7 bases matching TRBD2. From germline, CDR1 is SGHTA and CDR2 FQGNSA. V lost 1 base to trimming and J lost 4 bases; unmatched junction nucleotides: 6. The CDR3 runs to 15 residues. For the CDR3, the DNA is TGTGCCAGCAGCTTAGTCCCAGCGGGAAGAGAGACCCAGTACTTC. Amino acid sequence: CASSLVPAGRETQYF.

The chain uses TRBV28 and TRBJ1-5; D might be TRBD1 (5 bases). This CDR3 spans 14 amino acids. V was trimmed by 2 bases and J by 7 bases, leaving 12 bases between them. The germline gives CDR1 MDHEN, CDR2 SYDVKM. The CDR3 bases are TGTGCCAGCAGTTTAGGGGGGGAAGGACAGCCCCAGCATTTT. Protein: CASSLGGEGQPQHF.

Of note for this clone: At the DNA level, this CDR3 is encoded by other sequences in the same sample as well. CDR3 residues: CASSVAGDYYNEQFF. DNA for the CDR3: TGTGCCAGCAGCGTAGCCGGCGACTACTACAATGAGCAGTTCTTC. This rearrangement joins TRBV9 to TRBJ2-1; tentative D call: TRBD2 (5 bases). Trimming took 0 bases from V and 3 from J, leaving 10 bases between them. There are 15 residues in the CDR3. Germline V gives CDR1 SGDLS, CDR2 YYNGEE.

The J gene is TRBJ2-7, the V gene TRBV4-1; TRBD1 matches at 8 bases. The V gene's germline CDR1 is MGHRA and CDR2 YSYEKL. The junction had 9 bases not matched to a gene; V was cut back by 3 bases and J by 2 bases. There are 16 residues in the CDR3. The CDR3 coding sequence is TGCGCCAGCAGCCAGCGTGGGACAGGCCAAACCTACGAGCAGTACTTC. Residues: CASSQRGTGQTYEQYF.

The chain combines TRBV7-3 with TRBJ2-6; no definite D call. Germline V gives CDR1 SGHTA, CDR2 FQGTGA. The CDR3 consists of 16 residues. Trimming pared 5 bases from V and 5 bases from J, leaving 16 bases between. In nucleotides, the CDR3 is TGTGCCAGCAGCAGCAGCTTACAAAGTCGGGCCAACGTCCTGACTTTC. This translates into CASSSSLQSRANVLTF.

The V and J genes are TRBV7-9 and TRBJ2-1; 16 bases are a match to TRBD2. Trimming took 3 bases from V and 0 from J; bases not matched to a gene: 2. Germline CDR1 is SEHNR and CDR2 is FQNEAQ (reference sequence). The CDR3 extends over 18 amino acids. CDR3 DNA sequence: TGTGCCAGCAGCTTGGGGACTAGCGGGAGGGTCTCCTACAATGAGCAGTTCTTC. Its protein product is CASSLGTSGRVSYNEQFF. The whole variable domain, filled in from reference TRBV7-9 and TRBJ2-1, reads DTGVSQNPRHKITKRGQNVTFRCDPISEHNRLYWYRQTLGQGPEFLTYFQNEAQLEKSRLLSDRFSAERPKGSFSTLEIQRTEQGDSAMYLCASSLGTSGRVSYNEQFFGPGTRLTVL.

The chain is built from TRBV19 and TRBJ2-1; a possible D gene is TRBD2 (7 bases). CDR1 and CDR2 from the germline V gene are LNHDA and SQIVND (reference sequence). V lost 3 bases and J 5 bases, leaving 20 bases between the germline ends. The CDR3 is 17 amino acids. DNA for the CDR3: TGTGCCAGTAGTATGGTGGGGGGGCGTCGAGGGAACAATGAGCAGTTCTTC. It yields the protein CASSMVGGRRGNNEQFF. The variable domain in full, completed from reference TRBV19 and TRBJ2-1, reads DGGITQSPKYLFRKEGQNVTLSCEQNLNHDAMYWYRQDPGQGLRLIYYSQIVNDFQKGDIAEGYSVSREKKESFPLTVTSAQKNPTAFYLCASSMVGGRRGNNEQFFGPGTRLTVL.

The chain carries TRBV4-1 and TRBJ1-2; D not resolved. The germline V gene has CDR1 MGHRA and CDR2 YSYEKL. CDR3 length: 17 residues. Trimming left V 1 base short and J 4 bases short, with 19 bases between. CDR3 sequence: CASSQGLRASRGYGYTF. CDR3 sequence (DNA): TGCGCCAGCAGCCAAGGTCTGCGGGCCTCACGGGGCTATGGCTACACCTTC.

The rearrangement uses TRBV5-1 and TRBJ2-2; no reliable D call. The CDR3 is 15 amino acids. CDR1 is SGHRS, CDR2 YFSETQ, per germline. V lost 0 bases to trimming and J lost 6 bases, with 12 bases between them. The CDR3 here is CASSLGLAIPGELFF. CDR3 in DNA: TGCGCCAGCAGCTTGGGCTTAGCAATACCCGGGGAGCTGTTTTTT. The full variable domain, rest sourced from reference TRBV5-1 and TRBJ2-2, is KAGVTQTPRYLIKTRGQQVTLSCSPISGHRSVSWYQQTPGQGLQFLFEYFSETQRNKGNFPGRFSGRQFSNSRSEMNVSTLELGDSALYLCASSLGLAIPGELFFGEGSRLTVL.

The J gene is TRBJ2-7, the V gene TRBV25-1; tentatively, D is TRBD2 (5 bases). The CDR3 is 13 residues long. Germline CDR1 and CDR2: MGHDK and SYGVNS. V was shortened by 1 base and J by 7 bases, with 11 bases between the two germline ends. The CDR3 protein is CASSESPRGEQYF. The DNA of the CDR3 is TGTGCCAGCAGTGAATCTCCCCGCGGGGAGCAGTACTTC.